These 26 T cell receptor beta chains were sequenced from one sample in a study of neoadjuvant nivolumab and ipilimumab in lung cancer (dated by TCRdb to the early 2020s). The library was prepared using the immunoSEQ multiplex PCR assay. Drawn from immuneACCESS, this table holds only the in-frame rearrangements with V and J called that TCRdb kept. Clones are partly lost; checked studies trace under half to an unresolved V gene and leave the rest unexplained. The sample data list 40,000 to 60,000 clones, and around 89% of these were observed just once. The ten largest clones capture about 4% of the sample. This sample's time point label indicates: pretherapy, before neoadjuvant immune checkpoint inhibitors. The source material was blood, sampled before neoadjuvant nivolumab, alone or with ipilimumab. These receptors were collected from an adult with non-small cell lung cancer. Some clones in this sample may be carry-over from other donors' samples.

The CDR3 nucleotides are TGTGCCAGCAGCCAAACCGACAGGGGGGCCTACAATGAGCAGTTCTTC. Translating it yields CASSQTDRGAYNEQFF. V usage is TRBV4-2 and J usage is TRBJ2-1; TRBD1 matches at 9 bases. The J segment lost 2 bases and the V segment lost 2 bases, leaving 4 bases of the junction unmatched. This CDR3 is 16 amino acids long. Germline assignment: CDR1 LGHNA and CDR2 YNFKEQ.

The chain links TRBV2 to TRBJ2-7, with D possibly TRBD2 on 5 matching bases. The CDR3 loop spans 13 amino acids. Trimming stripped 4 bases from V and 1 base from J, with 8 bases between. Germline V gene lookup returns CDR1 SNHLY and CDR2 FYNNEI. The CDR3 DNA reads as TGTGCCAGCAGTGTACCGGGATCCTACGAGCAGTACTTC. Its protein product is CASSVPGSYEQYF.

The chain employs TRBV14 and TRBJ2-1, with TRBD2 matching 9 bases. The CDR3 has 14 amino acids. CDR1 is SGHDN and CDR2 is FVKESK in the germline V gene. V shed 4 bases and J 8 bases; nucleotides not matched to a gene: 6. CDR3 protein: CASSLIAGDHEQFF. The DNA of the CDR3 is TGTGCCAGCAGCCTAATAGCGGGAGACCATGAGCAGTTCTTC.

The chain uses TRBV25-1 and TRBJ2-3, with 7 bases lining up with TRBD2. With 2 bases clipped from V and 4 bases from J, the junction kept 6 bases outside the gene matches. The length of the CDR3 is 15 residues. Germline V lookup: CDR1 MGHDK, CDR2 SYGVNS. The CDR3 is CASSELGLVPDTQYF. The CDR3 DNA sequence: TGTGCCAGCAGTGAACTAGGACTAGTCCCAGATACGCAGTATTTT.

Details on this clone: A junction boundary mismatches the germline segment, possibly from a read error. This sequence joins TRBV7-7 and TRBJ1-1; 8 bases fit TRBD1. The length of the CDR3 is 16 residues. CDR1 and CDR2 from the germline V gene are SSHAT and FNYEAQ (reference sequence). The CDR3: CASSFGARTGKTEAFF. CDR3 nucleotide sequence: TGTGCTAGCAGCTTCGGGGCCAGGACAGGGAAAACTGAAGCTTTCTTT.

In the case of this clone: Other DNA sequences within the sample encode an identical CDR3. The rearrangement links TRBV7-9 to TRBJ2-1; 9 bases match TRBD2. This CDR3 comprises 15 residues. From germline, CDR1 is SEHNR and CDR2 FQNEAQ (reference sequence). With 5 bases clipped from V and 0 bases from J, the junction kept 2 bases outside the gene matches. The CDR3 here is CASSISGSSYNEQFF. DNA for the CDR3: TGTGCCAGCAGCATTAGCGGGAGCTCCTACAATGAGCAGTTCTTC.

The rearrangement joins TRBV5-1 to TRBJ1-1, with no clear D. The V gene's germline CDR1 is SGHRS and CDR2 YFSETQ. This CDR3 spans 15 amino acids. V was cut by 1 base and J by 3 bases, with 13 bases left in between. The CDR3 bases are TGCGCCAGCAGCTTGTCTCAGAGGTTTTACACTGAAGCTTTCTTT. It is translated as CASSLSQRFYTEAFF.

The chain couples TRBV7-2 to TRBJ2-1; D not resolved. The CDR3 runs to 15 residues. Trimming took 0 bases from V and 1 from J, leaving 7 bases between them. Germline V gene data show CDR1 as SGHTA and CDR2 as FQGNSA. CDR3 in amino acids: CASSLASSSYNEQFF. CDR3 sequence (DNA): TGTGCCAGCAGCTTAGCGTCTAGTTCCTACAATGAGCAGTTCTTC. Variable domain in full (rest from reference TRBV7-2 and TRBJ2-1): GAGVSQSPSNKVTEKGKDVELRCDPISGHTALYWYRQSLGQGLEFLIYFQGNSAPDKSGLPSDRFSAERTGGSVSTLTIQRTQQEDSAVYLCASSLASSSYNEQFFGPGTRLTVL.

The rearrangement links TRBV15 to TRBJ2-5; D is ambiguous. With 5 bases removed from V and 5 bases from J, the gap between germline ends came to 12 bases. This CDR3 contains 13 residues. Germline CDR1 reads LNHNV; CDR2 reads YYDKDF (reference sequence). The DNA for the CDR3 is TGTGCCACCAGCGGCGGACCCGGGGAGACCCAGTACTTC. As protein: CATSGGPGETQYF.

This chain uses TRBV5-1 with TRBJ1-1, with unresolved D. CDR1 SGHRS and CDR2 YFSETQ come from the germline V gene. Trimming stripped 5 bases from V and 0 bases from J, with 11 bases between. The CDR3 sequence is 14 residues long. CDR3 coding DNA: TGCGCCAGCAGAGTCGCCGGCATGAACACTGAAGCTTTCTTT. Residues: CASRVAGMNTEAFF.

This clone was recorded only once. V gene TRBV29-1 combines with J gene TRBJ2-7; 12 positions match TRBD2. Trimming cost V 2 bases and J 1 base; bases outside gene matches: 6. The germline CDR1 and CDR2 sequences are SQVTM and ANQGSEA. The CDR3 consists of 16 residues. The CDR3 DNA is TGCAGCGTTGAATTGGGCACTAGCGGGAGGTCCTACGAGCAGTACTTC. It translates to CSVELGTSGRSYEQYF.

The chain employs TRBV5-6 and TRBJ2-1; 13 positions agree with TRBD2. The J segment lost 10 bases and the V segment lost 4 bases, leaving 11 bases of the junction unmatched. Germline CDR1 and CDR2: SGHDT and YYEEEE. This CDR3 is built from 16 residues. The CDR3 loop reads CASSVGLAGDLWEQFF. CDR3 nucleotide sequence: TGTGCCAGCAGCGTCGGACTAGCGGGAGATCTTTGGGAGCAGTTCTTC.

V gene TRBV4-1 combines with J gene TRBJ1-4, with TRBD1 identical over 9 bases. The ends lost 5 bases at V and 6 bases at J; junction bases unmatched: 4. Germline CDR1 is MGHRA and CDR2 is YSYEKL. This CDR3 is built from 14 residues. The chain's CDR3 is CASSSQGADEKLFF. Here the CDR3 DNA reads TGCGCCAGCAGCTCACAGGGGGCGGATGAAAAACTGTTTTTT.

J is TRBJ2-7 and V is TRBV25-1; D is perhaps TRBD2 (6 bases). Germline values: CDR1 MGHDK, CDR2 SYGVNS. The CDR3 totals 15 residues. Trimming took 1 base from V and 4 from J, leaving 14 bases between them. The CDR3 loop is CASSESRTGGYEQYF. DNA for the CDR3: TGTGCCAGCAGTGAATCCCGTACAGGAGGGTACGAGCAGTACTTC.

The rearrangement joins TRBV25-1 to TRBJ2-7; D not resolved. The germline V and J ends were trimmed by 6 bases and 2 bases, with 5 bases remaining between them. The CDR3 runs to 11 residues. CDR1 MGHDK and CDR2 SYGVNS come from the germline V gene. The CDR3 coding sequence is TGTGCCAGCAGCACCCCCTACGAGCAGTACTTC. It encodes CASSTPYEQYF.

A single count supports this clone. The genes are TRBV18 and TRBJ2-7; 14 bases line up with TRBD2. The CDR3 contains 15 residues. CDR1 KGHSH and CDR2 LQKENI come from the germline V gene. V was clipped by 2 bases and J by 3 bases; unmatched bases: 0. The CDR3 loop is CASSPGTSGSYEQYF. For the CDR3, the DNA is TGTGCCAGCTCACCAGGGACTAGCGGGAGCTACGAGCAGTACTTC.

Only one count was recorded for this clone. V and J are TRBV2 and TRBJ1-4; perhaps TRBD1 as D (5 bases). This CDR3 has 16 amino acids. Trimming removed 8 bases from V and 0 bases from J, with 16 bases in between. CDR1 SNHLY and CDR2 FYNNEI come from the germline V gene. Here the CDR3 reads CASSGGRTATNEKLFF. CDR3 nucleotide sequence: TGTGCCAGCTCCGGGGGACGGACTGCAACTAATGAAAAACTGTTTTTT.

Comment on this clone: The sample carries other DNA sequences with the same CDR3. V usage is TRBV6-5 and J usage is TRBJ1-5; D uncertain. From germline, CDR1 is MNHEY and CDR2 SVGAGI. V was trimmed by 0 bases and J by 4 bases, leaving 7 bases between them. This CDR3 has 14 amino acids. In DNA form, the CDR3 reads TGTGCCAGCAGTTACTCGCGAGAGAATCAGCCCCAGCATTTT. This gives the protein CASSYSRENQPQHF.

CDR3 in DNA: TGCGCCAGCAGCCAGAGGACGGAGACAATGAAGCAGTTCTTC. This translates into CASSQRTETMKQFF. The V gene is TRBV5-1, the J gene TRBJ2-1; D is unresolved. The CDR3 contains 14 residues. CDR1 is SGHRS, CDR2 YFSETQ, per germline. V gave up 4 bases and J gave up 11 bases, with 19 bases separating them. The complete variable domain, with remaining parts taken from reference TRBV5-1 and TRBJ2-1, reads KAGVTQTPRYLIKTRGQQVTLSCSPISGHRSVSWYQQTPGQGLQFLFEYFSETQRNKGNFPGRFSGRQFSNSRSEMNVSTLELGDSALYLCASSQRTETMKQFFGPGTRLTVL.

The V call is TRBV6-4, the J call TRBJ2-5, with unresolved D. Looked up from germline, CDR1 is MRHNA and CDR2 is SNTAGT. Trimming removed 4 bases at V and 4 bases at J, with 16 bases between. This CDR3 is built from 15 residues. The DNA of the CDR3 is TGTGCCAGCAGTGTAACTGCCGGTGAAGGAGAGACCCAGTACTTC. It translates to CASSVTAGEGETQYF.

The chain links TRBV12-5 to TRBJ2-2; maybe TRBD2 (6 bases). Trimming left V 0 bases short and J 1 base short, with 21 bases between. The CDR3 totals 20 residues. Germline V gene lookup returns CDR1 LGHNT and CDR2 FRNRAP. The CDR3 coding sequence is TGTGCTAGTGGTTTGGTATCAACTGCGGGACGCCCTTGGAACACCGGGGAGCTGTTTTTT. The encoded protein is CASGLVSTAGRPWNTGELFF.

The V gene is TRBV18, the J gene TRBJ2-7; 7 bases agree with TRBD1. From germline, CDR1 is KGHSH and CDR2 LQKENI. CDR3 size: 18 residues. V dropped 0 bases and J dropped 6; count of bases not matched to a gene: 17. DNA of the CDR3: TGTGCCAGCTCACCACCGGGCTTGGGACAGCCCTTGGGGGTCGAGCAGTACTTC. Translation: CASSPPGLGQPLGVEQYF.

CDR3 sequence: CASSSPGLNTDTQYF. In DNA, the CDR3 is TGTGCCAGCAGCTCACCGGGACTAAACACAGATACGCAGTATTTT. The V gene is TRBV5-4, the J gene TRBJ2-3; 7 bases map to TRBD2. This CDR3 is built from 15 residues. The trim removed 3 bases at V and 2 bases at J, leaving 6 bases unmatched. The V gene's germline CDR1 is SGHNT and CDR2 YYREEE (reference sequence).

The chain has TRBV30 and TRBJ1-2; 7 positions agree with TRBD1. J lost 7 bases, V lost 5 bases, and 7 bases had no gene match. The CDR3 is made up of 12 amino acids. Germline assignment: CDR1 GTSNPN and CDR2 SVGIG (reference sequence). CDR3 in amino acids: CAWAPGTAGYTF. CDR3 bases: TGTGCCTGGGCTCCTGGGACAGCTGGCTACACCTTC.

This chain uses TRBV5-1 with TRBJ2-2, with 11 bases identical to TRBD2. There are 16 residues in the CDR3. The germline V gene encodes CDR1 SGHRS and CDR2 YFSETQ. Germline trimming cut 6 bases from V and 0 bases from J; bases unmatched to any gene: 4. The CDR3 loop reads CASKTSGTPNTGELFF. Here the CDR3 DNA reads TGCGCCAGCAAGACTAGCGGGACCCCGAACACCGGGGAGCTGTTTTTT.

The V call is TRBV4-1, the J call TRBJ2-3; unclear D gene. Germline loops: CDR1 MGHRA, CDR2 YSYEKL. The V end was cut by 4 bases, the J end by 2 bases, with 10 bases between. This CDR3 is 14 amino acids long. The CDR3: CASSLSTPTDTQYF. The CDR3 DNA reads as TGCGCCAGCAGCCTTAGCACACCCACAGATACGCAGTATTTT.